The 25 T cell receptor beta chains listed next were all sequenced from one sample in a study of T cells after yellow fever vaccination. TCRdb independently ran MiXCR on the 5' RACE reads; one entry per CDR3 protein. The table includes about 42,000 distinct CDR3 sequences, around 6.8% detected once. Here the sequenced sample was PBMCs, either bulk or a sorted T-cell subset (CD4+, CD8+, memory, or dextramer-sorted; not recorded which), taken 45 days after the yellow fever booster vaccination. All receptors derive from a man in his thirties or forties who received the YFV17D yellow fever vaccine.

This clonotype was observed many times. J is TRBJ1-6 and V is TRBV7-2, with D tentatively TRBD1 (6 bases). The CDR3 has 15 amino acids. V was clipped by 1 base and J by 7 bases, with 11 bases between them. Germline V gene data show CDR1 as SGHTA and CDR2 as FQGNSA. The CDR3 region has the DNA TGTGCCAGCAGCTTAGGAGACAGGAGGAATTCACCCCTCCACTTT. It encodes CASSLGDRRNSPLHF.

At least ten counts were recorded for this clonotype. This chain uses TRBV5-6 with TRBJ1-5; D ambiguous. V lost 0 bases to trimming and J lost 9 bases, with 10 bases between them. The CDR3 consists of 13 residues. The germline V gene has CDR1 SGHDT and CDR2 YYEEEE. The CDR3 loop reads CASSLEREGPQHF. DNA of the CDR3: TGTGCCAGCAGCTTGGAACGTGAGGGGCCCCAGCATTTT.

There are a few counts of this clonotype. The chain joins TRBV9 to TRBJ2-1; 11 bases line up with TRBD2. The CDR3 extends over 16 amino acids. Germline V gene data show CDR1 as SGDLS and CDR2 as YYNGEE. Trimming took 3 bases from V and 7 from J; bases not matched to a gene: 9. For the CDR3, the DNA is TGTGCCAGCAGCGGCGTGACTAGCGGGATAGGGAATGAGCAGTTCTTC. It encodes CASSGVTSGIGNEQFF.

This clonotype was counted many times. This chain uses TRBV27 with TRBJ1-5, with unresolved D. CDR1 MNHEY and CDR2 SMNVEV come from the germline V gene (reference sequence). V was cut by 1 base and J by 11 bases, with 18 bases left in between. The CDR3 spans 15 residues. As DNA, the CDR3 is TGTGCCAGCAGTTTATTCAGTATCCCCCATTCGACCCAGCATTTT. Its translation is CASSLFSIPHSTQHF.

This clonotype was recorded many times. Here the CDR3 reads CATSRDKGQGNQPQHF. The CDR3, as DNA: TGTGCCACCAGCAGAGATAAGGGACAGGGAAATCAGCCCCAGCATTTT. The chain employs TRBV15 and TRBJ1-5, with 9 bases matching TRBD1. This CDR3 has 16 amino acids. Germline trimming cut 0 bases from V and 4 bases from J; bases unmatched to any gene: 4. Germline V gene sequence: CDR1 LNHNV, CDR2 YYDKDF (reference sequence).

This clonotype was seen at least ten times. The chain recombines TRBV6-5 with TRBJ2-7, with D unresolved. V lost 11 bases and J 2 bases, leaving 10 bases between the germline ends. The CDR3 sequence is 11 residues long. Germline V gene lookup returns CDR1 MNHEY and CDR2 SVGAGI. The CDR3 DNA is TGTGCCGGATGCTGGACCTACGAGCAGTACTTC. Translated, it gives CAGCWTYEQYF.

This clonotype has only a few counts. The chain carries TRBV7-2 and TRBJ2-5; D remains ambiguous. Germline V CDR1 and CDR2: SGHTA, FQGNSA. The CDR3 consists of 13 residues. V lost 5 bases and J 4 bases, leaving 11 bases between the germline ends. This CDR3 reads CASSPLGGETQYF. The CDR3 coding sequence is TGTGCCAGCAGCCCGTTAGGTGGAGAGACCCAGTACTTC.

This clonotype was recorded many times. V is TRBV5-6 and J is TRBJ2-1; 7 bases line up with TRBD2. CDR1 and CDR2 from the germline V gene are SGHDT and YYEEEE. This CDR3 spans 15 amino acids. The J segment lost 7 bases and the V segment lost 3 bases, leaving 10 bases of the junction unmatched. The CDR3 coding sequence is TGTGCCAGCAGCTCTAGCGGTGCCTTCTGGAATGAGCAGTTCTTC. This sequence encodes CASSSSGAFWNEQFF.

This clonotype appeared many times. The chain recombines TRBV7-7 with TRBJ2-3; a weak D match, TRBD2 (5 bases). CDR3 length equals 15 residues. Germline assignment: CDR1 SSHAT and CDR2 FNYEAQ (reference sequence). V was pared by 2 bases and J by 4 bases, with 13 bases between. The CDR3 protein is CASSLSLAHSDTQYF. The DNA of the CDR3 is TGTGCCAGCAGCTTAAGTCTAGCCCACTCAGATACGCAGTATTTT.

This clonotype has ten or more counts. This chain joins TRBV11-1 and TRBJ2-3; no clear D. The CDR3 is 12 residues long. V was clipped by 5 bases and J by 6 bases, with 9 bases between them. Germline V gene sequence: CDR1 SGHAT, CDR2 FQDESV (reference sequence). In DNA form, the CDR3 reads TGTGCCAGCAGCATAGGGATTGATACGCAGTATTTT. This sequence encodes CASSIGIDTQYF.

This clonotype is medium-sized in the sample. The chain has TRBV15 and TRBJ2-7, with TRBD2 matching 7 bases. Germline lookup yields CDR1 LNHNV and CDR2 YYDKDF (reference sequence). The CDR3 contains 14 residues. The J segment lost 3 bases and the V segment lost 1 base, leaving 3 bases of the junction unmatched. DNA for the CDR3: TGTGCCACCAGCAGAGCGCGGGAGAACTACGAGCAGTACTTC. Translating it yields CATSRARENYEQYF. The full variable domain, in which reference TRBV15 and TRBJ2-7 provide the parts outside the CDR3, is DAMVIQNPRYQVTQFGKPVTLSCSQTLNHNVMYWYQQKSSQAPKLLFHYYDKDFNNEADTPDNFQSRRPNTSFCFLDIRSPGLGDTAMYLCATSRARENYEQYFGPGTRLTVT.

This clonotype was observed many times. The chain carries TRBV24-1 and TRBJ2-3, with 8 bases matching TRBD2. The CDR3 sequence is 14 residues long. The germline V gene encodes CDR1 KGHDR and CDR2 SFDVKD. After removal of 4 bases from V and 6 bases from J, the junction contained 5 bases not matched to a gene. The CDR3 bases are TGTGCCACCAGTGACCGGGGGACTAGGGATACGCAGTATTTT. This encodes CATSDRGTRDTQYF.

This clonotype was detected many times. The V and J genes are TRBV7-9 and TRBJ2-7; D gene unclear. The germline V gene has CDR1 SEHNR and CDR2 FQNEAQ (reference sequence). V was clipped by 5 bases and J by 2 bases, with 4 bases between them. This CDR3 is 11 amino acids long. Here the CDR3 reads CASSLTYEQYF. The CDR3 nucleotides read TGTGCCAGCAGCCTCACCTACGAGCAGTACTTC.

This clonotype was observed at least ten times. This rearrangement joins TRBV24-1 to TRBJ2-1, with D tentatively TRBD1 or TRBD2 (6 bases each). Deletions cut 1 base from V and 7 bases from J, with 7 bases between. The CDR3 has 13 residues. Germline CDR1 is KGHDR and CDR2 is SFDVKD. CDR3 residues: CATSDLGGNEQFF. For the CDR3, the DNA is TGTGCCACCAGTGATTTAGGGGGGAATGAGCAGTTCTTC.

This clonotype was observed at least ten times. The rearrangement joins TRBV27 to TRBJ2-3; 7 nucleotides agree with TRBD2. V was pared by 3 bases and J by 1 base, with 4 bases of the junction left unmatched. Germline-derived CDR1 and CDR2 are MNHEY and SMNVEV (reference sequence). There are 15 residues in the CDR3. CDR3 in DNA: TGTGCCAGCAGTTTCCGCACTAGCGGCACAGATACGCAGTATTTT. This sequence encodes CASSFRTSGTDTQYF.

This clonotype was seen a handful of times. The chain combines TRBV7-6 with TRBJ2-7, with D possibly being TRBD1 (5 bases). V was clipped by 4 bases and J by 6 bases, with 13 bases between them. The length of the CDR3 is 13 residues. Per germline, CDR1 SGHVS and CDR2 FNYEAQ. This CDR3 reads CASSSNRLAEQYF. In DNA form, the CDR3 reads TGTGCCAGCAGCTCCAACAGGCTTGCCGAGCAGTACTTC.

This clonotype has at least ten counts. The chain has TRBV20-1 and TRBJ2-5; TRBD2 is a possible D gene (5 bases). Trimming pared 3 bases from V and 4 bases from J, leaving 9 bases between. The CDR3 spans 12 residues. Germline V gene lookup returns CDR1 DFQATT and CDR2 SNEGSKA (reference sequence). In DNA, the CDR3 is TGCAGTGCTAGTTCGGCGGGAGAGACCCAGTACTTC. Protein sequence: CSASSAGETQYF.

This clonotype was counted only a few times. This sequence joins TRBV18 and TRBJ1-2; D may be TRBD1 (6 bases). Trimming pared 6 bases from V and 4 bases from J, leaving 15 bases between. The CDR3 loop spans 14 amino acids. The germline gives CDR1 KGHSH, CDR2 LQKENI. The CDR3 protein is CASSREGGGYGYTF. For the CDR3, the DNA is TGTGCCAGCTCGAGAGAGGGGGGTGGCTATGGCTACACCTTC. Full variable domain (remainder filled in from reference TRBV18 and TRBJ1-2): NAGVMQNPRHLVRRRGQEARLRCSPMKGHSHVYWYRQLPEEGLKFMVYLQKENIIDESGMPKERFSAEFPKEGPSILRIQQVVRGDSAAYFCASSREGGGYGYTFGSGTRLTVV.

This clonotype showed up many times. This sequence joins TRBV7-2 and TRBJ1-2; D is unresolved. Looked up from germline, CDR1 is SGHTA and CDR2 is FQGNSA. CDR3 length: 14 residues. V lost 1 base to trimming and J lost 6 bases, with 12 bases between them. This CDR3 reads CASSLGSREDGYTF. The CDR3 coding sequence is TGTGCCAGCAGCTTAGGTTCTAGGGAGGATGGCTACACCTTC.

V gene TRBV5-4 combines with J gene TRBJ2-2; 10 nucleotides match TRBD2. The germline V gene encodes CDR1 SGHNT and CDR2 YYREEE (reference sequence). V shed 2 bases and J 5 bases; nucleotides not matched to a gene: 6. This CDR3 is built from 16 residues. The CDR3 sequence: CASSFVLAGSTGELFF. The CDR3 DNA reads as TGTGCCAGCAGCTTCGTACTAGCGGGATCAACCGGGGAGCTGTTTTTT.

This clonotype has a handful of counts. The chain has TRBV7-2 and TRBJ2-3; D possibly corresponds to TRBD2 (5 bases). Trimming took off 6 bases at V and 2 bases at J, with 12 bases between the two ends. The CDR3 is 14 amino acids. Germline-derived CDR1 and CDR2 are SGHTA and FQGNSA. The CDR3 DNA reads TGTGCCAGCAGAGGTTTCGGGGTCACAGATACGCAGTATTTT. This encodes CASRGFGVTDTQYF.

This clonotype was seen repeatedly, ten times or more. V usage is TRBV10-3 and J usage is TRBJ2-7, with 8 nucleotides matching TRBD2. Germline-derived CDR1 and CDR2 are ENHRY and SYGVKD. The CDR3 has 15 residues. V dropped 6 bases and J dropped 4; count of bases not matched to a gene: 11. The CDR3 DNA follows: TGTGCCATCAGGCAAGTAGAGCGGGAGAGTTACGAGCAGTACTTC. Its protein is CAIRQVERESYEQYF.

This clonotype was detected many times. The genes are TRBV6-5 and TRBJ2-7; D ambiguous. With 6 bases removed from V and 6 bases from J, the gap between germline ends came to 12 bases. The CDR3 totals 12 residues. CDR1 is MNHEY and CDR2 is SVGAGI in the germline V gene. CDR3 residues: CASSRTLGEQYF. Written as DNA, the CDR3 is TGTGCCAGCAGCCGGACCCTAGGCGAGCAGTACTTC.

This clonotype was seen repeatedly, ten times or more. The chain is built from TRBV11-2 and TRBJ2-3, with D maybe TRBD1 (6 bases). Trimming took 1 base from V and 4 from J, leaving 15 bases between them. Germline V lookup: CDR1 SGHAT, CDR2 FQNNGV. The CDR3 spans 16 residues. CDR3 region: CASSLGQNYRADTQYF. The CDR3 nucleotides read TGTGCCAGCAGCTTAGGCCAGAACTACAGGGCAGATACGCAGTATTTT.

This clonotype was seen more than once but under ten times. CDR3 in amino acids: CASSQEPPTAYNQPQHF. The CDR3 nucleotides are TGCGCCAGCAGCCAAGAACCCCCGACAGCATACAATCAGCCCCAGCATTTT. The chain employs TRBV4-1 and TRBJ1-5; TRBD1 is a possible D gene (5 bases). From germline, CDR1 is MGHRA and CDR2 YSYEKL. This CDR3 is 17 amino acids long. V was clipped by 0 bases and J by 3 bases, with 15 bases between them.